A single sample is the source of the 9 T cell receptor beta chains below, sequenced in a study of metastatic and nonmetastatic thyroid tumors. No patient received treatment before thyroid surgery. Via MiXCR, TCRdb re-called the PCR reads. The table records more than 40,000 clones, around 28% of them present only once. Material for sequencing was blood. These receptors all stem from a male donor with papillary thyroid cancer or a benign thyroid nodule (not recorded which). Some clones in this sample may be carry-over from other donors' samples.

Many counts were recorded for this clone. The CDR3 here is CASRRTQANYGYTF. The CDR3 DNA reads as TGTGCCAGCAGGAGGACACAAGCTAACTATGGCTACACCTTC. V and J are TRBV2 and TRBJ1-2; TRBD1 might be the D (5 bases). The CDR3 is made up of 14 amino acids. The germline V and J ends were trimmed by 6 bases and 0 bases, with 11 bases remaining between them. Germline CDR1 is SNHLY and CDR2 is FYNNEI.

At least ten counts were recorded for this clone. The rearrangement links TRBV6-1 to TRBJ1-4, with TRBD1 matching over 8 bases. The CDR3 covers 13 residues. Germline V gene data show CDR1 as MNHNS and CDR2 as SASEGT. V was clipped by 6 bases and J by 8 bases; unmatched bases: 5. This CDR3 is CASSRQGIEKLFF. CDR3 bases: TGTGCCAGCAGCCGACAGGGGATAGAAAAACTGTTTTTT.

The chain carries TRBV5-8 and TRBJ1-2; the D is unclear. V lost 4 bases and J lost 2, with 15 bases in between. Germline CDR1 reads SGHTS; CDR2 reads YDEGEE. The CDR3 totals 15 residues. CDR3 region: CASSPTFDGNYGYTF. In nucleotides, the CDR3 is TGTGCCAGCAGCCCAACCTTTGACGGAAACTATGGCTACACCTTC.

This clone was observed at least ten times. This chain joins TRBV4-1 and TRBJ2-1, with D perhaps TRBD1 or TRBD2 (6 bases each). The ends were cut back, 4 bases at V and 8 bases at J, with 21 bases in the middle. This CDR3 comprises 16 residues. Looked up from germline, CDR1 is MGHRA and CDR2 is YSYEKL. In DNA form, the CDR3 reads TGCGCCAGCAGCCGGAAATCGGACTATGAGGGGGATGAGCAGTTCTTC. As protein: CASSRKSDYEGDEQFF.

V gene TRBV5-1 combines with J gene TRBJ2-2; D is possibly TRBD2 (6 bases). V was cut by 3 bases and J by 5 bases, with 17 bases left in between. Germline CDR1 SGHRS, CDR2 YFSETQ. This CDR3 contains 16 residues. Written as DNA, the CDR3 is TGCGCCAGCAGCTCCACGCCCATCGCGGGGACCGGGGAGCTGTTTTTT. This codes for CASSSTPIAGTGELFF.

The sample holds a few counts of this clone. The sample carries other DNA sequences with the same CDR3. The rearrangement uses TRBV6-2 or TRBV6-3 and TRBJ2-1, with TRBD1 as a possible D gene (5 bases). V was trimmed by 2 bases and J by 15 bases, leaving 23 bases between them. Germline V gives CDR1 MNHEY, CDR2 SVGEGT. The CDR3 is 15 amino acids. CDR3 DNA: TGTGCCAGCAGTTACCAGGGTGGCGCTTCGCTTTTGGCGTTCTTC. Translating it yields CASSYQGGASLLAFF.

In its sample, this clone was seen many times. The rearrangement joins TRBV7-9 to TRBJ2-7, with TRBD1 matching over 7 bases. The V and J ends lost 3 bases and 0 bases, in that order; junction bases with no gene match: 14. From germline, CDR1 is SEHNR and CDR2 FQNEAQ (reference sequence). This CDR3 region has 18 residues. CDR3 in amino acids: CASSFAGTVIGVSYEQYF. The CDR3 DNA sequence: TGTGCCAGCAGCTTCGCCGGGACAGTAATAGGGGTCTCCTACGAGCAGTACTTC.

This clone showed up many times. V gene TRBV12-3 or TRBV12-4 combines with J gene TRBJ2-1, with D unresolved. The CDR3 is 14 residues long. V shed 4 bases and J shed 0 bases, with 7 bases lying between them. The CDR3 DNA follows: TGTGCCAGCAGTTCGGAAAGCTCCTACAATGAGCAGTTCTTC. Translation gives CASSSESSYNEQFF.

At least ten counts were recorded for this clone. The rearrangement joins TRBV19 to TRBJ1-2; 8 positions match TRBD1. V was pared by 4 bases and J by 4 bases, with 11 bases of the junction left unmatched. The CDR3 is 16 residues long. Germline CDR1 and CDR2: LNHDA and SQIVND (reference sequence). The CDR3 bases are TGTGCCAGTAGTAGGGGGGGCCGGGACAGGAGCTATGGCTACACCTTC. Translation gives CASSRGGRDRSYGYTF.